A selection of T cell receptor beta chains follows, all from one sample in a study of blood T cells in healthy people across ages. In TCRdb, the 5' RACE reads were re-called with MiXCR into one record per CDR3 protein. The sample includes roughly 860,000 distinct CDR3 sequences, around 62% of them seen just once. Sequencing input: blood. The receptors stem from a man aged 30 to 45 in good health. CDR3s include the opening cysteine and the closing phenylalanine or tryptophan. D genes are given only for firm matches. Clone size is not always given. Where it is, it says once, few, many or a class for expanded clones.

J gene | V gene | clone size | D gene | CDR3 protein | CDR3 DNA
TRBJ2-1 | TRBV20-1 | - | TRBD2 | CSAFSGLLAGASEYKEQFF | TGCAGTGCTTTTAGCGGGCTACTAGCGGGGGCCTCTGAATACAAGGAGCAGTTCTTC
TRBJ2-6 | TRBV9 | - | TRBD1 | CASSADPTGVGANVLTF | TGTGCCAGCAGCGCCGATCCAACAGGGGTTGGGGCCAACGTCCTGACTTTC
TRBJ2-7 | TRBV13 | - | - | CASSFSRLPAEQYF | TGTGCCAGCAGCTTCTCCCGGTTGCCGGCCGAGCAGTACTTC
TRBJ2-6 | TRBV6-2/TRBV6-3 | once | TRBD1 | CASSYYRTGPGANVLTF | TGTGCCAGCAGTTATTACCGGACAGGGCCCGGGGCCAACGTCCTGACTTTC
TRBJ1-6 | TRBV7-7 | - | - | CASSLDAMSPLHF | TGTGCCAGCAGCTTAGACGCAATGTCACCCCTCCACTTT
TRBJ2-3 | TRBV9 | - | - | CASRAEDTQYF | TGTGCCAGCAGAGCAGAAGATACGCAGTATTTT
TRBJ1-5 | TRBV6-5 | - | - | CASSYIWGENQPQHF | TGTGCCAGCAGTTACATTTGGGGGGAGAATCAGCCCCAGCATTTT
TRBJ2-2 | TRBV5-1 | few | - | CASSVGYVGELFF | TGCGCCAGCAGCGTGGGCTACGTTGGGGAGCTGTTTTTT
TRBJ2-7 | TRBV4-2 | few | - | CASSQELLRREQYF | TGTGCCAGCAGCCAAGAACTATTAAGGCGCGAGCAGTACTTC
TRBJ2-7 | TRBV12-3/TRBV12-4 | few | - | CASSFTRAVSDEQYF | TGTGCCAGCAGTTTTACCCGGGCAGTCTCCGACGAGCAGTACTTC